A selection of T cell receptor beta chains follows, all from one sample in a study of T cell repertoires in cytomegalovirus infection. Via MiXCR, TCRdb re-called the reads, giving one row per CDR3 protein. In the table there are some 700,000 distinct CDR3 sequences, 35% of which are singletons. Sequencing was carried out using PBMCs. All receptors come from a human donor in good health (CMV status not recorded). Some clones in this sample may be carry-over from other donors' samples. The CDR3 runs from the conserved cysteine through the conserved F or W. A D gene is named only where the DNA matches it firmly. A row's size may be missing; if present it is once, few, many or a size class.

>TRBJ2-1|few|TRBV27|TRBD2
TGTGCCAGCAGTTTATTGGGCGGGAGAGGTTCGTACAATGAGCAGTTCTTC
CASSLLGGRGSYNEQFF
>TRBJ2-6|many|TRBV28|-
TGTGCCAGCAGTCCTACTGGGGCCAACGTCCTGACTTTC
CASSPTGANVLTF
>TRBJ1-2|few|TRBV7-2|TRBD1
TGTGCCAGCAGACCCCCAGGGGGCCCCTATGGCTACACCTTC
CASRPPGGPYGYTF
>TRBJ1-3|many|TRBV28|-
TGTGCCAGCAGTTTATTTATGTGGGGGAACCCGAACTCTGGAAACACCATATATTTT
CASSLFMWGNPNSGNTIYF
>TRBJ1-2|few|TRBV6-5|TRBD1
TGTGCCAGCAGTCCACTGGACAGGGGCCGTGAAAATGGCTACACCTTC
CASSPLDRGRENGYTF
>TRBJ2-1|-|TRBV7-9|TRBD2
TGTGCCAGCAGCCGGCGGGGGGGCTCCTACAATGAGCAGTTCTTC
CASSRRGGSYNEQFF
>TRBJ2-7|-|TRBV6-5|-
TGTGACAGCAGTTACGCGATTCTAGACAGCTACGATCAGTACTTC
CDSSYAILDSYDQYF
>TRBJ2-7|-|TRBV2|TRBD2
TGTGCCAGCAGTGAGACGGGGGGGCTTGGCGAGCAGTACTTC
CASSETGGLGEQYF
>TRBJ1-2|-|TRBV4-1|TRBD1
TGCGCCAGCAGCCTAACTTGGCCAACGGGACAGGGAAAAAACTATGGCTACACCTTC
CASSLTWPTGQGKNYGYTF
>TRBJ2-7|few|TRBV6-6|-
TGTGCCAGCAGTTACTCACCCTTGGGTTACGAGCAGTACTTC
CASSYSPLGYEQYF
>TRBJ2-1|-|TRBV12-3/TRBV12-4|TRBD2
TGTGCCAGCAGTCCTACCGGGACTACCTCAGTCTTC
CASSPTGTTSVF
>TRBJ1-5|many|TRBV28|-
TGTGCCAGCTCAAATAGATTCCAGCCCCAGCATTTT
CASSNRFQPQHF
>TRBJ2-2|few|TRBV12-3/TRBV12-4|-
TGTGCCAGCAGTTATGGGATCTCCACCGGGGAGCTGTTTTTT
CASSYGISTGELFF
>TRBJ2-6|many|TRBV12-3/TRBV12-4|-
TGTGCCAGCAGTTTTATGAGCTCTGGGGCCAACGTCCTGACTTTC
CASSFMSSGANVLTF
>TRBJ2-3|few|TRBV11-2|-
TGTGCCAGCAGCTTGTGGGGGGCAGATACGCAGTATTTT
CASSLWGADTQYF
>TRBJ2-1|many|TRBV7-2|-
TGTGCCAGCAGCTTAGCGTTCGGGACTTTCAATGAGCAGTTCTTC
CASSLAFGTFNEQFF
>TRBJ2-1|-|TRBV19|TRBD2
TGTGCCAGTAGTATTGGGGAGGGACGTGATCAGTTCTTC
CASSIGEGRDQFF
>TRBJ2-7|-|TRBV12-3/TRBV12-4|-
TGTGCCAGCAGTTTAGAAGGGGTGGGAGAGCAGTACTTC
CASSLEGVGEQYF
>TRBJ2-3|once|TRBV20-1|TRBD2
TGCAGTGCTAGCGGGAGGGCCGCAGATACGCAGTATTTT
CSASGRAADTQYF
>TRBJ1-2|few|TRBV28|TRBD1
TGTGCCAGCAGTTCACAGGGGGCGCGATGGGGCTACACCTTC
CASSSQGARWGYTF
>TRBJ1-2|few|TRBV11-2|-
TGTGCCAGCAGCTTAGTCCTATCGGCGGGCTACACCTTC
CASSLVLSAGYTF
>TRBJ2-7|few|TRBV25-1|TRBD1
TGTGCCAGCAGTGATCCCGGGACAGCCACCTACGAGCAGTACTTC
CASSDPGTATYEQYF
>TRBJ2-5|-|TRBV28|TRBD2
TGTGCCAGCAGTCAGCGGGAGATAGAGACCCAGTACTTC
CASSQREIETQYF
>TRBJ2-7|-|TRBV12-3/TRBV12-4|TRBD2
TGTGCCAGCAGGGTGGGACTAGCGGGAGCGGCCGAGCAGTACTTC
CASRVGLAGAAEQYF
>TRBJ1-2|few|TRBV19|TRBD1
TGTGCCAGTAGGTTGACAGGGGGCTCTGGCTACACCTTC
CASRLTGGSGYTF
>TRBJ1-1|-|TRBV12-3/TRBV12-4|-
TGTGCCAGCACCCCACTACAGGGAAGGACTGAAGCTTTCTTT
CASTPLQGRTEAFF
>TRBJ2-3|-|TRBV28|TRBD2
TGTGCCAGCAGTTTATCACTAGCGGGGGGCGGGGGCACAGATACGCAGTATTTT
CASSLSLAGGGGTDTQYF
>TRBJ1-5|few|TRBV12-3/TRBV12-4|-
TGTGCCAGCACCTTATGGGGCGGTGAGCCCCAGCATTTT
CASTLWGGEPQHF
>TRBJ2-7|few|TRBV4-1|-
TGCGCCAGCAGCCACGGACAGTTTACCTACGAGCAGTACTTC
CASSHGQFTYEQYF